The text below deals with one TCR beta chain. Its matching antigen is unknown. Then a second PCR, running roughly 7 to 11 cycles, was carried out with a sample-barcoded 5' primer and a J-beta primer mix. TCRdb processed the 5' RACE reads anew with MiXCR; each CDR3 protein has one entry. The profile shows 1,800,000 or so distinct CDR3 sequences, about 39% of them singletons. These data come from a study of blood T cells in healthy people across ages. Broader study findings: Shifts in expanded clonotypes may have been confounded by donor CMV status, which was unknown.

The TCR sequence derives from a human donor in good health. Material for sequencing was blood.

CDR3 DNA: TGTGCCAGCACCCCCGACAGGGGGCTCTATCAGCCCCAGCATTTT. Protein sequence: CASTPDRGLYQPQHF. V gene TRBV6-2 or TRBV6-3 combines with J gene TRBJ1-5; 10 bases line up with TRBD1. There are 15 residues in the CDR3. J lost 5 bases, V lost 7 bases, and 8 bases had no gene match. CDR1 and CDR2 (germline): MNHEY, SVGEGT.